This T cell receptor (beta chain) was profiled in a study of shared clonotypes between healthy human individuals. Study-level information: Ranging from 18 to 49 in age, donors were two women and a few men.

Method: immunoSEQ multiplex PCR; TCRdb's copy keeps in-frame clones and lacks some. The table includes about a million clones, 65% to 80% detected once. V lost 0 bases and J 5 bases, leaving 10 bases between the germline ends. CDR1 is SGHAT and CDR2 is FQNNGV in the germline V gene. This CDR3 region has 14 residues. In the case of this clone: Its matching antigen is unknown. The same CDR3 is also encoded by other DNA sequences in this sample.

Regarding the study as a whole: Relative to their counterparts shared across all four donors, non-shared clonotypes exhibited diminished generation probabilities. Represented diversity (both genetic and exposure-history) was limited by the small number of donors.

This chain connects TRBV11-2 to TRBJ2-5; D may be TRBD1 or TRBD2 (5 bases each). Sequenced input: memory CD4+ T cells sorted from blood. Subset noted: CD45RA-negative fraction. The TCR comes from a man aged 18 to 30 in good health. Written as DNA, the CDR3 is TGTGCCAGCAGCTTAGACCTGGGGGTTGAGACCCAGTACTTC. Its protein is CASSLDLGVETQYF.